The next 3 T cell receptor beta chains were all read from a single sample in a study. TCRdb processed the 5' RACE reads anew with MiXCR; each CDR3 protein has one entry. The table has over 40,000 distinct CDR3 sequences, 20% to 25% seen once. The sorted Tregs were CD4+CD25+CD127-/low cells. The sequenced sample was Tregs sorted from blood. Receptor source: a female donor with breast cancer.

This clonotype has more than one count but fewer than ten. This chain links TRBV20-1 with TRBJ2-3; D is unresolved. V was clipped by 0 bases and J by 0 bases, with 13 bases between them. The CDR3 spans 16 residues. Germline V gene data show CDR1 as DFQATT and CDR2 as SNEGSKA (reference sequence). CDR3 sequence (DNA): TGCAGTGCTAGAGACCCCACAGCATCTAGCACAGATACGCAGTATTTT. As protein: CSARDPTASSTDTQYF.

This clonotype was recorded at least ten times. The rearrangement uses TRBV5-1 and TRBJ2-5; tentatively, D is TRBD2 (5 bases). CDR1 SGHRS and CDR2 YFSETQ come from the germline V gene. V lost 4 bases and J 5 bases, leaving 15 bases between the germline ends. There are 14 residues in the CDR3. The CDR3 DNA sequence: TGCGCCAGCAGCCGGGGTGAGAATCGGGAGACCCAGTACTTC. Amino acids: CASSRGENRETQYF.

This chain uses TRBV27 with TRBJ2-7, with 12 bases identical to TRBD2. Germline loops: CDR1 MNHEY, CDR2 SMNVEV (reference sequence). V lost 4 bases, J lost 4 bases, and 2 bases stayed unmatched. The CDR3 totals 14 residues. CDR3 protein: CASSYLAGGYEQYF. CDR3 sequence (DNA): TGTGCCAGCAGTTATCTAGCGGGAGGGTACGAGCAGTACTTC.